This entry features one TCR beta chain sequence. Its antigen is unknown. Assay: immunoSEQ multiplex PCR; the TCRdb copy retains only in-frame clones and omits some. The repertoire includes around 2,000,000 clones, more than 85% of them detected once, and 1.5% to 2% sits in the top ten. CDR3 length equals 17 residues. Germline trimming cut 0 bases from V and 1 base from J; bases unmatched to any gene: 5. Germline V gene lookup returns CDR1 SGHDT and CDR2 YYEEEE. Naive CD8 cells lacked CD45RO, underwent positive selection for CCR7 and left out terminally differentiated effector memory CD45RA+ cells. The data originate from a study of shared clonotypes between healthy human individuals. Notes on the study in general: Few donors restricted represented genetic and exposure-history diversity.

The source is a man aged 18 to 30 in good health. Some clones in this sample may be carry-over from other donors' samples. The sample comprised naive CD8+ T cells from PBMCs. This sequence joins TRBV5-6 and TRBJ2-1; 9 nucleotides align to TRBD2. In nucleotides, the CDR3 is TGTGCCAGCAGCTTGGATCCTAGCGGGACTTCCTACAATGAGCAGTTCTTC. Protein: CASSLDPSGTSYNEQFF.